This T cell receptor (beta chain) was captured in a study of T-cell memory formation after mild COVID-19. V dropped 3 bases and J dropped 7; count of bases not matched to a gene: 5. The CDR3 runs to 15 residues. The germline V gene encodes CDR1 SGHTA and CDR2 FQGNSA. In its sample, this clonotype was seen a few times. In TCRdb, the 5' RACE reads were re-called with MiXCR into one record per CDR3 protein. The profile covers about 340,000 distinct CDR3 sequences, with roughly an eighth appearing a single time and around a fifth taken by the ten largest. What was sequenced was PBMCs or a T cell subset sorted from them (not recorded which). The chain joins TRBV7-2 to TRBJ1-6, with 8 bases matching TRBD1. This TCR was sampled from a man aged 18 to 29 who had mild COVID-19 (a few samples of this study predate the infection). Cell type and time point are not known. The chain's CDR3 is CASSFQTGANSPLHF. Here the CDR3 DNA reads TGTGCCAGCAGCTTCCAGACAGGGGCCAATTCACCCCTCCACTTT. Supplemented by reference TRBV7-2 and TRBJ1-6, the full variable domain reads GAGVSQSPSNKVTEKGKDVELRCDPISGHTALYWYRQSLGQGLEFLIYFQGNSAPDKSGLPSDRFSAERTGGSVSTLTIQRTQQEDSAVYLCASSFQTGANSPLHFGNGTRLTVT.